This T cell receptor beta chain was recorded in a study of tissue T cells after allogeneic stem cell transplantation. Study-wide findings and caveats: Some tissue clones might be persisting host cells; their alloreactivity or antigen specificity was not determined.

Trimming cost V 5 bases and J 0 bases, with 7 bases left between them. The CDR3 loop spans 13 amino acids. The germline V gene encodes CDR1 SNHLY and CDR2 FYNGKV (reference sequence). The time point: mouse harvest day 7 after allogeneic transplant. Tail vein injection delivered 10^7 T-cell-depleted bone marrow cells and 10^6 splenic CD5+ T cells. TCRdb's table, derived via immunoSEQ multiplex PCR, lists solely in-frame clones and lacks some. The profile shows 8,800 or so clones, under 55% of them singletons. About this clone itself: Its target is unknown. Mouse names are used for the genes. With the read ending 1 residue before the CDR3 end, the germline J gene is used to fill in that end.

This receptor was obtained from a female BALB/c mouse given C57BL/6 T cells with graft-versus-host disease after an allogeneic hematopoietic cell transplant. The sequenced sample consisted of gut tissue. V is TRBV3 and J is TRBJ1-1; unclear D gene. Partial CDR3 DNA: TGTGCCAGCAGCCCGACATCAAACACAGAAGTCTTC. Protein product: CASSPTSNTEVF. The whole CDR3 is CASSPTSNTEVFF.